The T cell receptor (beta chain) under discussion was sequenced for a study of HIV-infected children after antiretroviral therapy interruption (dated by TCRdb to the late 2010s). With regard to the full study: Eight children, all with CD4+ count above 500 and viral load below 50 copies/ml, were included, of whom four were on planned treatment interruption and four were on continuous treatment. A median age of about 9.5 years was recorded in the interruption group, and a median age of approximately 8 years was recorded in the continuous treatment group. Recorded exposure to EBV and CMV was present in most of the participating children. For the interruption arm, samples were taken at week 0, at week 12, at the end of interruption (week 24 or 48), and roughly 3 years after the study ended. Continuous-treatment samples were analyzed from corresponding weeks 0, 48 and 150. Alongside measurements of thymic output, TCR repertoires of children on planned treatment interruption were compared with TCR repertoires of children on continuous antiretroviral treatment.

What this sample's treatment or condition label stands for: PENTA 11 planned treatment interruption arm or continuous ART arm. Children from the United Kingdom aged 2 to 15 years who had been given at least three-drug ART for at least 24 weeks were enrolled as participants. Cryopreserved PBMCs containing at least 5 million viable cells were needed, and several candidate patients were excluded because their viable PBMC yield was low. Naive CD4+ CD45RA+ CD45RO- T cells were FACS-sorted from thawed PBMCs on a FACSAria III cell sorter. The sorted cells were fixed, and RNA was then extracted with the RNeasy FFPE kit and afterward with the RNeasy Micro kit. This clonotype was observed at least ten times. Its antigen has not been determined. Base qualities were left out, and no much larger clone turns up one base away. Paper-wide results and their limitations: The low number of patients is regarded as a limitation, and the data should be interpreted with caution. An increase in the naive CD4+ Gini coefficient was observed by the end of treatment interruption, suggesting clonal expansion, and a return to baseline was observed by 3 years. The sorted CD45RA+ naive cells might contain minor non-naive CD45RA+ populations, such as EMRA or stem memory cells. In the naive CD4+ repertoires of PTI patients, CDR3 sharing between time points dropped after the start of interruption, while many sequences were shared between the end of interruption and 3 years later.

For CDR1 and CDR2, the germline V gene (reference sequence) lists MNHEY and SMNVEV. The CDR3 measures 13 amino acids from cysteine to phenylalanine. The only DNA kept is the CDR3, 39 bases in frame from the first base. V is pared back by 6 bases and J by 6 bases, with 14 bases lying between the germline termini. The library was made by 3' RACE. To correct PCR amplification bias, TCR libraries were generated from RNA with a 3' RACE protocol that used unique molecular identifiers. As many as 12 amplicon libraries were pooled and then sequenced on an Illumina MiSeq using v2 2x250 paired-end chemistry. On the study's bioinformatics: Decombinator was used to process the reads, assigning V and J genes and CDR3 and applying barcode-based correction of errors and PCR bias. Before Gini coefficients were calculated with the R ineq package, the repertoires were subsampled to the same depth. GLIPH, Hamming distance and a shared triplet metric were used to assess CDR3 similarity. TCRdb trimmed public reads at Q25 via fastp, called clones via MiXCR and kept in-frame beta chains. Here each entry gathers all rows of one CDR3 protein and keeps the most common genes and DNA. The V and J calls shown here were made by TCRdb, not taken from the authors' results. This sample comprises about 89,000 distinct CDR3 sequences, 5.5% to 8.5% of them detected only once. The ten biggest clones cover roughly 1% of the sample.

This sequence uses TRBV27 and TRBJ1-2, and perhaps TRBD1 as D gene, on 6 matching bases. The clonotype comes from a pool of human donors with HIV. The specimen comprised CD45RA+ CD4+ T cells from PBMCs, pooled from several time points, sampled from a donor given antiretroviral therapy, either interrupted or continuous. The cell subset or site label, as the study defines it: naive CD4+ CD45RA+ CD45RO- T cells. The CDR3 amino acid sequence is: CASRSTGYHGYTF. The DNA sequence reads TGTGCCAGCAGATCAACAGGGTACCATGGCTACACCTTC.